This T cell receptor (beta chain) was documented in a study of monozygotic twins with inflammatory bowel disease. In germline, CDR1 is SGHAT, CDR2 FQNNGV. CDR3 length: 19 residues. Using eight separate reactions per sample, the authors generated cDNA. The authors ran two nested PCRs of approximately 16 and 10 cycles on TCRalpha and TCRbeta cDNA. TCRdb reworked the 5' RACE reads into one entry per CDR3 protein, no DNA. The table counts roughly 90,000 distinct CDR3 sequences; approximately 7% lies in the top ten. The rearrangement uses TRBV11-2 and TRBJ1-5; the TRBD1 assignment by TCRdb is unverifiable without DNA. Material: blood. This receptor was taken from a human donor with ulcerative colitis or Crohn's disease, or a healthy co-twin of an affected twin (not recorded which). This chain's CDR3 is CASSLGAPLDRVSNQPQHF.